The rows below give T cell receptor beta chains drawn from one sample of a study of blood T cell repertoires in COVID-19. Sequenced by immunoSEQ multiplex PCR; TCRdb stores in-frame clones only, minus some. In the table there are 100,000 to 120,000 clones, approximately 65% of which are singletons. Material: peripheral blood. The receptor source for this set is a woman between 55 and 75 years old with acute or convalescent COVID-19. CDR3s include the opening cysteine and the closing phenylalanine or tryptophan. The order of the fields is CDR3 protein, CDR3 DNA, V gene, J gene, clone size, D gene. A D gene is named only where the DNA matches it firmly. A clone size is listed for some rows: how often the clone was seen (once, few, many), or a class if it is expanded.

cdr3_aa: CASSRGQGTEAFF
cdr3_nt: TGTGCCAGCAGCCGGGGACAGGGAACTGAAGCTTTCTTT
v_call: TRBV3-1/TRBV3-2
j_call: TRBJ1-1
clone_size: -
d_call: TRBD1

cdr3_aa: CASSQVGTGRGYGYTF
cdr3_nt: TGTGCCAGCAGCCAAGTTGGGACAGGGAGAGGCTATGGCTACACCTTC
v_call: TRBV3-1/TRBV3-2
j_call: TRBJ1-2
clone_size: few
d_call: TRBD1

cdr3_aa: CAWSVRGTGLRQPQHF
cdr3_nt: TGTGCCTGGAGTGTACGGGGGACAGGGCTGCGTCAGCCCCAGCATTTT
v_call: TRBV30
j_call: TRBJ1-5
clone_size: -
d_call: TRBD1

cdr3_aa: CASSLNGGQGETF
cdr3_nt: TGTGCCAGCAGCTTAAATGGTGGGCAGGGGGAGACTTTC
v_call: TRBV7-3
j_call: TRBJ2-6
clone_size: -
d_call: TRBD1

cdr3_aa: CASSFYGAREKLFF
cdr3_nt: TGTGCCAGCAGCTTCTATGGGGCGCGAGAAAAACTGTTTTTT
v_call: TRBV5-8
j_call: TRBJ1-4
clone_size: -
d_call: -

cdr3_aa: CASSQDSGGNSPLHF
cdr3_nt: TGTGCCAGCAGCCAAGATTCCGGGGGTAATTCACCCCTCCACTTT
v_call: TRBV3-1/TRBV3-2
j_call: TRBJ1-6
clone_size: few
d_call: -

cdr3_aa: CATSRANQPQHF
cdr3_nt: TGTGCCACCAGCAGAGCAAATCAGCCCCAGCATTTT
v_call: TRBV15
j_call: TRBJ1-5
clone_size: -
d_call: -

cdr3_aa: CASTDRGTGGSYGYTF
cdr3_nt: TGTGCCAGTACCGATCGAGGGACAGGGGGCTCCTATGGCTACACCTTC
v_call: TRBV19
j_call: TRBJ1-2
clone_size: few
d_call: TRBD1

cdr3_aa: CASSPGREHGYTF
cdr3_nt: TGTGCCAGCTCCCCGGGCAGGGAACATGGCTACACCTTC
v_call: TRBV18
j_call: TRBJ1-2
clone_size: -
d_call: -

cdr3_aa: CASSFWGVSMNTEAFF
cdr3_nt: TGTGCCAGCAGCTTTTGGGGGGTGTCGATGAACACTGAAGCTTTCTTT
v_call: TRBV7-9
j_call: TRBJ1-1
clone_size: -
d_call: -

cdr3_aa: CASSPQTGGEQYF
cdr3_nt: TGTGCCAGCAGCCCCCAGACAGGGGGCGAGCAGTACTTC
v_call: TRBV7-2
j_call: TRBJ2-7
clone_size: -
d_call: TRBD1

cdr3_aa: CASSLGERSPLHF
cdr3_nt: TGTGCCAGCAGTTTAGGGGAGAGGTCACCCCTCCACTTT
v_call: TRBV12-3/TRBV12-4
j_call: TRBJ1-6
clone_size: -
d_call: -

cdr3_aa: CASSQDRGNTEAFF
cdr3_nt: TGTGCCAGCAGCCAGGACAGGGGGAACACTGAAGCTTTCTTT
v_call: TRBV4-2
j_call: TRBJ1-1
clone_size: -
d_call: TRBD1

cdr3_aa: CASRPRTGEQFF
cdr3_nt: TGTGCCAGCAGGCCCCGAACGGGTGAGCAGTTCTTC
v_call: TRBV6-5
j_call: TRBJ2-1
clone_size: -
d_call: -

cdr3_aa: CASSYEAGGPYEQYF
cdr3_nt: TGTGCCAGCAGTTACGAAGCGGGGGGGCCGTACGAGCAGTACTTC
v_call: TRBV6-6
j_call: TRBJ2-7
clone_size: -
d_call: TRBD2

cdr3_aa: CASSVFGAGYGYTF
cdr3_nt: TGTGCCAGCAGCGTTTTTGGGGCTGGCTATGGCTACACCTTC
v_call: TRBV7-3
j_call: TRBJ1-2
clone_size: -
d_call: -

cdr3_aa: CASRWEPTSSGNTIYF
cdr3_nt: TGCGCCAGCAGATGGGAGCCCACGTCCTCTGGAAACACCATATATTTT
v_call: TRBV5-1
j_call: TRBJ1-3
clone_size: -
d_call: -

cdr3_aa: CASGDRRYYGYTF
cdr3_nt: TGTGCCAGCGGGGACAGGCGATACTATGGCTACACCTTC
v_call: TRBV13
j_call: TRBJ1-2
clone_size: -
d_call: TRBD1

cdr3_aa: CASTWTGWNEQFF
cdr3_nt: TGTGCCAGCACTTGGACAGGGTGGAATGAGCAGTTCTTC
v_call: TRBV5-6
j_call: TRBJ2-1
clone_size: -
d_call: TRBD1

cdr3_aa: CASSLDRGLYF
cdr3_nt: TGTGCCAGCAGCTTGGACAGGGGGCTCTACTTC
v_call: TRBV5-6
j_call: TRBJ2-7
clone_size: -
d_call: TRBD1

cdr3_aa: CASSERRRNPEAFF
cdr3_nt: TGTGCCAGCAGTGAAAGGAGGAGGAACCCTGAAGCTTTCTTT
v_call: TRBV6-1
j_call: TRBJ1-1
clone_size: few
d_call: -

cdr3_aa: CASSTGVTGELFF
cdr3_nt: TGTGCCAGCAGCACAGGGGTGACCGGGGAGCTGTTTTTT
v_call: TRBV9
j_call: TRBJ2-2
clone_size: -
d_call: TRBD1

cdr3_aa: CASSRTAGLYEQYF
cdr3_nt: TGTGCCAGCAGCCGGACAGCGGGGCTATACGAGCAGTACTTC
v_call: TRBV27
j_call: TRBJ2-7
clone_size: -
d_call: -

cdr3_aa: CASSITSGGTDTQYF
cdr3_nt: TGTGCCAGCAGCATCACTAGCGGGGGCACAGATACGCAGTATTTT
v_call: TRBV7-3
j_call: TRBJ2-3
clone_size: -
d_call: TRBD2

cdr3_aa: CASSPGLAGIYF
cdr3_nt: TGTGCCAGCAGCCCTGGACTAGCGGGGATCTACTTC
v_call: TRBV28
j_call: TRBJ2-4
clone_size: -
d_call: TRBD2

cdr3_aa: CASSQDTGGQPQHF
cdr3_nt: TGTGCCAGCAGTCAAGATACAGGGGGCCAGCCCCAGCATTTT
v_call: TRBV7-9
j_call: TRBJ1-5
clone_size: -
d_call: TRBD1

cdr3_aa: CASSLRYSLMNTEAFF
cdr3_nt: TGTGCCAGCAGTTTAAGGTATAGCCTTATGAACACTGAAGCTTTCTTT
v_call: TRBV28
j_call: TRBJ1-1
clone_size: -
d_call: -

cdr3_aa: CASSQTRRSSYEQYF
cdr3_nt: TGTGCCAGCAGCCAAACACGACGGAGCTCCTACGAGCAGTACTTC
v_call: TRBV4-2
j_call: TRBJ2-7
clone_size: -
d_call: -

cdr3_aa: CASSSVGGWGRETQYF
cdr3_nt: TGTGCCAGCTCCTCGGTGGGGGGGTGGGGGCGAGAGACCCAGTACTTC
v_call: TRBV3-1/TRBV3-2
j_call: TRBJ2-5
clone_size: -
d_call: -

cdr3_aa: CASSLVGGNYGYTF
cdr3_nt: TGTGCCAGCAGCTTGGTAGGGGGCAACTATGGCTACACCTTC
v_call: TRBV5-4
j_call: TRBJ1-2
clone_size: -
d_call: TRBD1

cdr3_aa: CASSLGQFLHEQFF
cdr3_nt: TGTGCCAGCAGCTTAGGACAGTTTCTTCATGAGCAGTTCTTC
v_call: TRBV7-9
j_call: TRBJ2-1
clone_size: -
d_call: -

cdr3_aa: CASSGYGTGESGELFF
cdr3_nt: TGTGCCAGCAGCGGTTACGGGACAGGAGAATCCGGGGAGCTGTTTTTT
v_call: TRBV5-4
j_call: TRBJ2-2
clone_size: -
d_call: TRBD1

cdr3_aa: CASSVGGPPGELFF
cdr3_nt: TGTGCCAGCAGTGTGGGGGGGCCACCCGGGGAGCTGTTTTTT
v_call: TRBV2
j_call: TRBJ2-2
clone_size: -
d_call: -

cdr3_aa: CASRSQETQYF
cdr3_nt: TGTGCCAGCAGATCTCAAGAGACCCAGTACTTC
v_call: TRBV28
j_call: TRBJ2-5
clone_size: -
d_call: -

cdr3_aa: CASSLFGYSNQPQHF
cdr3_nt: TGTGCCAGCAGTTTATTCGGTTATAGCAATCAGCCCCAGCATTTT
v_call: TRBV27
j_call: TRBJ1-5
clone_size: -
d_call: -

cdr3_aa: CASSARRSDTQYF
cdr3_nt: TGTGCCAGCAGCGCAAGGCGGTCAGATACGCAGTATTTT
v_call: TRBV11-2
j_call: TRBJ2-3
clone_size: -
d_call: -

cdr3_aa: CASSDRGAGTEAFF
cdr3_nt: TGTGCCAGCAGTGATCGGGGGGCTGGAACTGAAGCTTTCTTT
v_call: TRBV2
j_call: TRBJ1-1
clone_size: few
d_call: -

cdr3_aa: CASSPSTGLGQPQHF
cdr3_nt: TGTGCCAGCTCACCATCGACGGGACTTGGTCAGCCCCAGCATTTT
v_call: TRBV18
j_call: TRBJ1-5
clone_size: -
d_call: -

cdr3_aa: CASSQEASGGALVYNEQFF
cdr3_nt: TGTGCCAGCAGCCAAGAGGCTAGCGGGGGGGCCTTGGTGTACAATGAGCAGTTCTTC
v_call: TRBV4-2
j_call: TRBJ2-1
clone_size: once
d_call: TRBD2

cdr3_aa: CASSPRQGLSYEQYF
cdr3_nt: TGTGCCAGCTCACCAAGGCAGGGCCTTAGCTACGAGCAGTACTTC
v_call: TRBV18
j_call: TRBJ2-7
clone_size: -
d_call: -

cdr3_aa: CASRLDREYGYTF
cdr3_nt: TGTGCCAGCAGGCTCGACAGGGAGTATGGCTACACCTTC
v_call: TRBV12-3/TRBV12-4
j_call: TRBJ1-2
clone_size: -
d_call: TRBD1